This TCR beta chain was profiled in a study of CD8+ T cells in alopecia areata. After isolation, RNA underwent reverse transcription to generate cDNA as the sequencing template. Profiled with immunoSEQ multiplex PCR; TCRdb holds only in-frame clones, not every one. The table shows tens of thousands of clones, with roughly 51% occurring only once. Trimming removed 0 bases at V and 8 bases at J, with 13 bases between. Germline CDR1 is SQVTM and CDR2 is ANQGSEA. This CDR3 has 13 amino acids. Isolation of CD4+ and CD8+ T cells from PBMCs was achieved by sorting. This clone showed up just a few times. The sequenced sample consisted of NKG2D-high CD8+ T cells sorted from blood. The receptor was derived from a human donor with alopecia areata. The rearrangement uses TRBV29-1 and TRBJ1-2; tentative D call: TRBD1 (6 bases). The CDR3 sequence: CSVEDLTGRGYTF. CDR3 in DNA: TGCAGCGTTGAAGATTTGACAGGCCGGGGCTACACCTTC.